Shown below are 22 T cell receptor beta chains from a single sample sequenced in a study of CD8+ T cells in alopecia areata. In each case, RNA was isolated and then reverse transcribed into cDNA as the sequencing template. Only in-frame clones appear in the TCRdb table, and some are missing; sequencing was by immunoSEQ multiplex PCR. The sample holds around 98,000 clones; 35% to 45% are singletons and the top ten take 0.75% to 0.8%. Source material: CD4+ T cells sorted from blood. The receptors were gathered from a human donor with alopecia areata.

Here the CDR3 reads CASSVTTSHYEQYF. The DNA of the CDR3 is TGCGCCAGCAGTGTGACCACCTCCCACTACGAGCAGTACTTC. The chain links TRBV5-1 to TRBJ2-7, with D unresolved. CDR3 length: 14 amino acids. V lost 5 bases, J lost 3 bases, and 15 bases lay in between. Per the germline V gene, CDR1 is SGHRS and CDR2 is YFSETQ.

The rearrangement links TRBV30 to TRBJ1-1; D remains unclear. The germline V and J ends were trimmed by 2 bases and 1 base, with 11 bases remaining between them. CDR1 is GTSNPN and CDR2 is SVGIG in the germline V gene (reference sequence). The CDR3 is 14 amino acids. The CDR3 here is CAWSPYSANTEAFF. DNA of the CDR3: TGTGCCTGGAGTCCTTACTCTGCGAACACTGAAGCTTTCTTT. Based on the CDR3 plus reference TRBV30 and TRBJ1-1, the full variable domain is SQTIHQWPATLVQPVGSPLSLECTVEGTSNPNLYWYRQAAGRGLQLLFYSVGIGQISSEVPQNLSASRPQDRQFILSSKKLLLSDSGFYLCAWSPYSANTEAFFGQGTRLTVV.

This clone has a handful of counts. This chain connects TRBV30 to TRBJ2-1, with 11 nucleotides matching TRBD2. Germline V gene lookup returns CDR1 GTSNPN and CDR2 SVGIG (reference sequence). The CDR3 extends over 15 amino acids. Trimming cost V 4 bases and J 8 bases; bases outside gene matches: 10. This CDR3 reads CAWMGLAAGDDEQFF. The DNA for the CDR3 is TGTGCCTGGATGGGACTAGCGGCTGGAGACGATGAGCAGTTCTTC.

Concerning this clone itself: It is likely a read error: a sequence one base away is far more abundant. V and J are TRBV7-3 and TRBJ2-1; D gene ambiguous. V was clipped by 5 bases and J by 8 bases, with 7 bases between them. The CDR3 loop spans 11 amino acids. In germline, CDR1 is SGHTA, CDR2 FQGTGA. CDR3: CASSQVDEQFF. Written as DNA, the CDR3 is TGTGCCAGCAGCCAAGTGGATGAGCAGTTCTTC.

This chain uses TRBV30 with TRBJ2-3, with a tentative D call TRBD2 (6 bases). The CDR3 is made up of 12 amino acids. V lost 5 bases, J lost 5 bases, and 11 bases lay in between. Germline CDR1 and CDR2: GTSNPN and SVGIG (reference sequence). The CDR3 spells CAWDHSGDTQYF. DNA of the CDR3: TGTGCCTGGGACCATAGCGGAGATACGCAGTATTTT.

A single count supports this clone. This chain connects TRBV6-6 to TRBJ1-5, with 8 bases lining up with TRBD1. The germline CDR1 and CDR2 sequences are MNHNY and SVGAGI (reference sequence). The V segment lost 5 bases and the J segment 0 bases; nucleotides outside the gene matches: 6. CDR3 length: 16 amino acids. In nucleotides, the CDR3 is TGTGCCAGCAGTACCGGGACAGGATATAGCAATCAGCCCCAGCATTTT. Protein sequence: CASSTGTGYSNQPQHF.

The gene calls are TRBV28 and TRBJ2-3; D not certain. The CDR3 runs 12 residues. Trimming removed 6 bases from V and 7 bases from J, with 11 bases in between. Germline-derived CDR1 and CDR2 are MDHEN and SYDVKM. CDR3 region: CASSLQYNTQYF. DNA for the CDR3: TGTGCCAGCAGCCTCCAGTACAATACGCAGTATTTT.

This rearrangement joins TRBV30 to TRBJ2-5; no clear D. Trimming removed 3 bases at V and 4 bases at J, with 6 bases between. Germline assignment: CDR1 GTSNPN and CDR2 SVGIG (reference sequence). This CDR3 spans 11 amino acids. The CDR3, as DNA: TGTGCCTGGAGGGGCCGAGAGACCCAGTACTTC. Translating gives CAWRGRETQYF.

This sequence joins TRBV30 and TRBJ2-3; D unresolved. The germline CDR1 and CDR2 sequences are GTSNPN and SVGIG (reference sequence). V lost 0 bases and J 6 bases, leaving 10 bases between the germline ends. The CDR3 covers 13 residues. As DNA, the CDR3 is TGTGCCTGGAGTGTGACGATTTCGGATACGCAGTATTTT. It codes for CAWSVTISDTQYF. Filled out from reference TRBV30 and TRBJ2-3, the complete variable domain reads SQTIHQWPATLVQPVGSPLSLECTVEGTSNPNLYWYRQAAGRGLQLLFYSVGIGQISSEVPQNLSASRPQDRQFILSSKKLLLSDSGFYLCAWSVTISDTQYFGPGTRLTVL.

In its sample, this clone was seen a few times. This chain connects TRBV7-3 to TRBJ1-3, with 7 bases identical to TRBD1. V was clipped by 4 bases and J by 2 bases; unmatched bases: 5. This CDR3 spans 15 amino acids. Germline values: CDR1 SGHTA, CDR2 FQGTGA. The CDR3 loop is CASSSTGEAGNTIYF. Written as DNA, the CDR3 is TGTGCCAGCAGCTCCACAGGGGAGGCTGGAAACACCATATATTTT.

The rearrangement links TRBV7-9 to TRBJ2-3, with 7 bases fitting TRBD1. The CDR3 length is 14 residues. The J segment lost 8 bases and the V segment lost 11 bases, leaving 16 bases of the junction unmatched. Looked up from germline, CDR1 is SEHNR and CDR2 is FQNEAQ (reference sequence). The CDR3 DNA reads TGTGCCGTTCGCTCCGGGACAGAGGCGGGTACGCAGTATTTT. Translated, it gives CAVRSGTEAGTQYF.

The J gene is TRBJ1-1, the V gene TRBV30, with D hard to call. V was shortened by 0 bases and J by 7 bases, with 3 bases between the two germline ends. Germline-derived CDR1 and CDR2 are GTSNPN and SVGIG (reference sequence). The CDR3 has 10 amino acids. The CDR3 sequence: CAWSVGEAFF. The CDR3, as DNA: TGTGCCTGGAGTGTAGGTGAAGCTTTCTTT.

The rearrangement uses TRBV6-6 and TRBJ2-7, with D perhaps TRBD1 or TRBD2 (5 bases each). The V gene lost 8 bases and the J gene lost 3 bases, with 8 bases spanning the gap. Germline assignment: CDR1 MNHNY and CDR2 SVGAGI (reference sequence). The CDR3 covers 11 residues. The CDR3 bases are TGTGCCAGCGCTGGGGGCTACGAGCAGTACTTC. Its protein is CASAGGYEQYF.

V gene TRBV28 combines with J gene TRBJ2-2; 12 nucleotides line up with TRBD1. CDR3 length: 18 amino acids. CDR1 and CDR2 (germline): MDHEN, SYDVKM. After removal of 3 bases from V and 4 bases from J, the junction contained 9 bases not matched to a gene. The chain's CDR3 is CASSFVWDRGLGTGELFF. CDR3 bases: TGTGCCAGCAGTTTTGTGTGGGACAGGGGGCTCGGCACCGGGGAGCTGTTTTTT.

This clone has more than one count but fewer than ten. This CDR3 is also generated by other DNA sequences in the sample. This chain connects TRBV18 to TRBJ1-5, with TRBD1 matching over 7 bases. V was clipped by 5 bases and J by 5 bases; unmatched bases: 3. Per the germline V gene, CDR1 is KGHSH and CDR2 is LQKENI. The CDR3 consists of 13 residues. CDR3 loop: CASSTDRDQPQHF. The DNA of the CDR3 is TGTGCCAGCTCAACCGACAGGGATCAGCCCCAGCATTTT.

This chain uses TRBV5-1 with TRBJ1-2; D is uncertain. The CDR3 runs to 15 residues. CDR1 and CDR2 (germline): SGHRS, YFSETQ. The V end was cut by 0 bases, the J end by 7 bases, with 16 bases between. In DNA form, the CDR3 reads TGCGCCAGCAGCTTGGCCCTTGGGCCTGAGTCTGGCTACACCTTC. Encoded protein: CASSLALGPESGYTF.

J is TRBJ1-4 and V is TRBV29-1; no reliable D call. V lost 7 bases and J 6 bases, leaving 21 bases between the germline ends. Per germline, CDR1 SQVTM and CDR2 ANQGSEA. The CDR3 totals 15 residues. CDR3 nucleotide sequence: TGCAGCGGAAATGTTGTGTGGAGCGGGTATGAAAAACTGTTTTTT. Protein product: CSGNVVWSGYEKLFF.

This clone was seen a handful of times. The V call is TRBV14, the J call TRBJ1-2; D is uncertain. Germline-derived CDR1 and CDR2 are SGHDN and FVKESK. V lost 0 bases, J lost 6 bases, and 8 bases lay in between. The CDR3 totals 13 residues. This CDR3 reads CASSQDRGNGYTF. The CDR3 nucleotides read TGTGCCAGCAGCCAAGATCGAGGAAATGGCTACACCTTC.

This sequence joins TRBV29-1 and TRBJ2-7; 10 bases are a match to TRBD1. This CDR3 is built from 14 residues. With 3 bases clipped from V and 5 bases from J, the junction kept 7 bases outside the gene matches. From germline, CDR1 is SQVTM and CDR2 ANQGSEA. The CDR3 sequence: CSVESGQGFDEQYF. For the CDR3, the DNA is TGCAGCGTTGAGTCGGGACAGGGGTTCGACGAGCAGTACTTC.

The CDR3: CASNVGLAADTQYF. CDR3 sequence (DNA): TGTGCCAGCAATGTGGGACTAGCTGCAGATACGCAGTATTTT. The chain carries TRBV6-6 and TRBJ2-3; 9 positions agree with TRBD2. Germline V gives CDR1 MNHNY, CDR2 SVGAGI (reference sequence). Trimming cost V 7 bases and J 4 bases; bases outside gene matches: 6. There are 14 residues in the CDR3.

The chain employs TRBV6-6 and TRBJ2-3, with 7 positions matching TRBD1. V shed 5 bases, J shed 2 bases, and the junction held 7 bases outside the gene matches. This CDR3 is built from 15 residues. Germline loops: CDR1 MNHNY, CDR2 SVGAGI (reference sequence). CDR3 DNA: TGTGCCAGCAGTGAGGGGACAGAGCCCACAGATACGCAGTATTTT. The encoded protein is CASSEGTEPTDTQYF.

This clone has only a few counts. J is TRBJ1-6 and V is TRBV4-1, with 8 bases that match TRBD1. The germline CDR1 and CDR2 sequences are MGHRA and YSYEKL. The CDR3 is made up of 16 amino acids. After removal of 1 base from V and 9 bases from J, the junction contained 8 bases not matched to a gene. CDR3 amino acids: CASSQADREWGSPLHF. CDR3 sequence (DNA): TGCGCCAGCAGCCAAGCGGACAGGGAGTGGGGTTCACCCCTCCACTTT.